The 8 T cell receptor beta chains listed next were all sequenced from one sample in a study of T cell responses to AZD1222 COVID-19 vaccine. This table comes from immunoSEQ multiplex PCR, and its TCRdb copy is limited to in-frame clones, with some not included. The sample shows 70,000 to 95,000 clones, approximately 90% of them seen only once. This sample comprised peripheral blood, obtained 28 days after the second AZD1222 dose. These receptors all stem from an adult who received the AZD1222 COVID-19 vaccine.

This chain links TRBV19 with TRBJ1-1, with D perhaps TRBD1 (5 bases). The CDR3 has 14 residues. Germline V gene lookup returns CDR1 LNHDA and CDR2 SQIVND (reference sequence). The V and J ends lost 7 bases and 1 base respectively, with 13 bases between them. CDR3 loop: CASTLGGENTEAFF. CDR3 sequence (DNA): TGTGCCAGTACCTTGGGGGGAGAGAACACTGAAGCTTTCTTT.

V usage is TRBV7-8 and J usage is TRBJ1-5; no reliable D call. The CDR3 has 17 residues. Germline values: CDR1 SGHVS, CDR2 FQNEAQ. Trimming removed 5 bases from V and 1 base from J, with 18 bases in between. The CDR3 DNA is TGTGCCAGCAGCCCCGTTACCGGCCAGAGAAGCAATCAGCCCCAGCATTTT. This translates into CASSPVTGQRSNQPQHF.

J is TRBJ1-1 and V is TRBV7-2; 9 bases are a match to TRBD1. The CDR3 is made up of 17 amino acids. From germline, CDR1 is SGHTA and CDR2 FQGNSA. The junction had 17 bases not matched to a gene; V was cut back by 7 bases and J by 5 bases. The CDR3 nucleotides are TGTGCCAGCAACCAACGCGGCGGAAACAGGGGGCGGACTGAAGCTTTCTTT. Translating gives CASNQRGGNRGRTEAFF.

The chain carries TRBV7-2 and TRBJ1-5; D gene ambiguous. Germline V gene sequence: CDR1 SGHTA, CDR2 FQGNSA. V was shortened by 3 bases and J by 4 bases, with 7 bases between the two germline ends. The CDR3 extends over 13 amino acids. The CDR3 here is CASSFLLNQPQHF. The CDR3 DNA is TGTGCCAGCAGCTTCCTTCTAAATCAGCCCCAGCATTTT.

The chain joins TRBV6-5 to TRBJ2-7; the match to TRBD1 covers 9 bases. The CDR3 runs to 13 residues. The V segment lost 5 bases and the J segment 7 bases; nucleotides outside the gene matches: 6. CDR1 MNHEY and CDR2 SVGAGI come from the germline V gene. Here the CDR3 reads CASSRDRVREQYF. The CDR3 DNA follows: TGTGCCAGCAGTAGGGACAGGGTTCGGGAGCAGTACTTC.

This chain connects TRBV6-5 to TRBJ1-2; weak D call: TRBD1 (5 bases). The ends were cut back, 6 bases at V and 1 base at J, with 12 bases in the middle. CDR3 length: 14 residues. Germline V gene lookup returns CDR1 MNHEY and CDR2 SVGAGI. DNA of the CDR3: TGTGCCAGCAGATCCTGGGACTATAACTATGGCTACACCTTC. Protein: CASRSWDYNYGYTF.

The genes are TRBV4-1 and TRBJ1-1, with 9 nucleotides matching TRBD1. Per the germline V gene, CDR1 is MGHRA and CDR2 is YSYEKL. V shed 4 bases and J 5 bases; nucleotides not matched to a gene: 11. The CDR3 is 16 amino acids. CDR3 in amino acids: CASSLLMTGGGTEAFF. The CDR3 nucleotides read TGCGCCAGCAGCCTACTTATGACAGGGGGAGGGACTGAAGCTTTCTTT.

The chain is built from TRBV7-8 and TRBJ1-5, with 8 bases fitting TRBD1. Germline V CDR1 and CDR2: SGHVS, FQNEAQ. Trimming cost V 5 bases and J 10 bases; bases outside gene matches: 22. This CDR3 contains 18 residues. This CDR3 is CASSPNLWQGALSGPQHF. The CDR3 nucleotides are TGTGCCAGCAGCCCCAATCTCTGGCAGGGGGCATTATCAGGTCCCCAGCATTTT.